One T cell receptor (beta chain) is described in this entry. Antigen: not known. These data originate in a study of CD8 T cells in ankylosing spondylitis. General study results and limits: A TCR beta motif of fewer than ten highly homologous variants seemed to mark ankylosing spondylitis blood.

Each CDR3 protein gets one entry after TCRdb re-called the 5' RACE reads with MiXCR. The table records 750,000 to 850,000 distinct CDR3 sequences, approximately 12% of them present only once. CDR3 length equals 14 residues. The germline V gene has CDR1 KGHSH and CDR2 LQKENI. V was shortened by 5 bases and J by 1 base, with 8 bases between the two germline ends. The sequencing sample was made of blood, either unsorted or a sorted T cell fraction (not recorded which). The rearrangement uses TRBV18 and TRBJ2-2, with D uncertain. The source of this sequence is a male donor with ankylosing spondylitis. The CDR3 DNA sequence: TGTGCCAGCTCAGTTACTTGGAACACCGGGGAGCTGTTTTTT. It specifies CASSVTWNTGELFF.